Below are 27 T cell receptor beta chains sequenced from a single sample in a study of cytotoxic CD8 clonotypes in ibrutinib-treated CLL. Generated by immunoSEQ multiplex PCR, the TCRdb table keeps only in-frame clones and is missing some. The table shows 30,000 to 35,000 clones, with about 70% occurring only once. This specimen consisted of PBMCs, obtained before ibrutinib treatment. Source of these receptors: a human donor with chronic lymphocytic leukemia.

The chain carries TRBV15 and TRBJ1-5, with D unresolved. This CDR3 is 14 amino acids long. V was clipped by 5 bases and J by 0 bases, with 8 bases between them. Germline V lookup: CDR1 LNHNV, CDR2 YYDKDF (reference sequence). In nucleotides, the CDR3 is TGTGCCACCAGCCCCGAATATAGCAATCAGCCCCAGCATTTT. This codes for CATSPEYSNQPQHF.

This chain connects TRBV30 to TRBJ1-5, with a tentative D call TRBD1 (5 bases). The CDR3 consists of 17 residues. Trimming took 0 bases from V and 0 from J, leaving 15 bases between them. Germline assignment: CDR1 GTSNPN and CDR2 SVGIG (reference sequence). DNA of the CDR3: TGTGCCTGGAGTGTCAGGAGGGAGGGGTATAGCAATCAGCCCCAGCATTTT. Amino acids: CAWSVRREGYSNQPQHF.

The sample holds a few counts of this clone. The V and J genes are TRBV11-2 and TRBJ2-5; D ambiguous. Germline lookup yields CDR1 SGHAT and CDR2 FQNNGV. V was trimmed by 4 bases and J by 5 bases, leaving 5 bases between them. The CDR3 sequence is 11 residues long. The CDR3 sequence is CASSSRETQYF. In DNA, the CDR3 is TGTGCCAGCAGCTCAAGGGAGACCCAGTACTTC.

The rearrangement uses TRBV4-1 and TRBJ2-2; the match to TRBD2 covers 11 bases. This CDR3 has 19 amino acids. Germline V gene sequence: CDR1 MGHRA, CDR2 YSYEKL. V trimming: 4 bases; J trimming: 1 base; junction bases outside the gene matches: 11. For the CDR3, the DNA is TGCGCCAGCAGCCCAGGGACACTAGCGGGGGATATGAACACCGGGGAGCTGTTTTTT. Its translation is CASSPGTLAGDMNTGELFF.

The chain couples TRBV6-5 to TRBJ1-6; TRBD1 matches at 9 bases. V lost 6 bases to trimming and J lost 6 bases; unmatched junction nucleotides: 6. Germline CDR1 reads MNHEY; CDR2 reads SVGAGI. The CDR3 is made up of 15 amino acids. CDR3 sequence reads: CASRPPDRGNSPLHF. In DNA, the CDR3 is TGTGCCAGCAGACCCCCGGACAGGGGTAATTCACCCCTCCACTTT.

This clone was recorded only once. The CDR3 spells CASSLEMQGLFSGNTIYF. The CDR3 DNA reads TGTGCCAGCAGCTTAGAAATGCAGGGCCTCTTCTCTGGAAACACCATATATTTT. This chain joins TRBV7-8 and TRBJ1-3; a weak D match, TRBD1 (5 bases). The CDR3 covers 18 residues. Trimming pared 1 base from V and 0 bases from J, leaving 16 bases between. Germline V gene sequence: CDR1 SGHVS, CDR2 FQNEAQ.

The CDR3 sequence: CASTPTGTYEQYF. For the CDR3, the DNA is TGTGCCAGCACCCCGACAGGGACCTACGAGCAGTACTTC. The V gene is TRBV6-5, the J gene TRBJ2-7, with TRBD1 matching over 7 bases. There are 13 residues in the CDR3. V lost 7 bases to trimming and J lost 2 bases; unmatched junction nucleotides: 5. Germline lookup yields CDR1 MNHEY and CDR2 SVGAGI.

The chain carries TRBV5-4 and TRBJ2-7, with 7 bases that match TRBD1. The CDR3 is made up of 14 amino acids. From germline, CDR1 is SGHNT and CDR2 YYREEE (reference sequence). The trim removed 1 base at V and 7 bases at J, leaving 8 bases unmatched. The CDR3 region has the DNA TGTGCCAGCAGCTTGATAGGGGGCTCAGGGGAGCAGTACTTC. Translated: CASSLIGGSGEQYF.

The chain is built from TRBV30 and TRBJ2-2, with TRBD2 as a possible D gene (6 bases). Germline V CDR1 and CDR2: GTSNPN, SVGIG (reference sequence). Deletions cut 4 bases from V and 8 bases from J, with 11 bases between. The CDR3 length is 12 residues. Here the CDR3 reads CAWIIGTGELFF. The CDR3 DNA follows: TGTGCCTGGATCATCGGGACTGGGGAGCTGTTTTTT. Looking up the rest from reference TRBV30 and TRBJ2-2 gives the full variable domain: SQTIHQWPATLVQPVGSPLSLECTVEGTSNPNLYWYRQAAGRGLQLLFYSVGIGQISSEVPQNLSASRPQDRQFILSSKKLLLSDSGFYLCAWIIGTGELFFGEGSRLTVL.

The chain is built from TRBV29-1 and TRBJ1-4, with a tentative D call TRBD1 (6 bases). The CDR3 totals 11 residues. CDR1 is SQVTM and CDR2 is ANQGSEA in the germline V gene. As DNA, the CDR3 is TGCACCCCGGACAGCGGCGAAAAACTGTTTTTT. This sequence encodes CTPDSGEKLFF.

This sequence joins TRBV19 and TRBJ2-2; D is perhaps TRBD1 (5 bases). From germline, CDR1 is LNHDA and CDR2 SQIVND (reference sequence). CDR3 length equals 14 residues. Trimming pared 1 base from V and 5 bases from J, leaving 8 bases between. CDR3 DNA: TGTGCCAGTAGTATAGTGGGGCAGACCGGGGAGCTGTTTTTT. Translated: CASSIVGQTGELFF.

The V and J genes are TRBV7-9 and TRBJ1-1; D gene ambiguous. This CDR3 contains 12 residues. The V end lost 5 bases, the J end lost 0 bases, and 4 bases lay between the germline ends. The germline CDR1 and CDR2 sequences are SEHNR and FQNEAQ (reference sequence). Here the CDR3 reads CASSRVNTEAFF. The CDR3 bases are TGTGCCAGCAGCCGCGTGAACACTGAAGCTTTCTTT. Full variable domain (outside the CDR3, taken from reference TRBV7-9 and TRBJ1-1): DTGVSQNPRHKITKRGQNVTFRCDPISEHNRLYWYRQTLGQGPEFLTYFQNEAQLEKSRLLSDRFSAERPKGSFSTLEIQRTEQGDSAMYLCASSRVNTEAFFGQGTRLTVV.

V and J are TRBV7-2 and TRBJ2-7, with TRBD1 identical over 10 bases. J lost 2 bases, V lost 4 bases, and 5 bases had no gene match. Germline-derived CDR1 and CDR2 are SGHTA and FQGNSA. The CDR3 covers 15 residues. DNA of the CDR3: TGTGCCAGCAGCTCAGGAGGACAGGGGGCCTACGAGCAGTACTTC. It encodes CASSSGGQGAYEQYF.

This clone was detected only once. The rearrangement links TRBV7-2 to TRBJ2-7; possible D gene TRBD1, 6 bases. V lost 5 bases and J 9 bases, leaving 11 bases between the germline ends. The CDR3 contains 11 residues. Germline CDR1 reads SGHTA; CDR2 reads FQGNSA. This CDR3 reads CASSTGTGQYF. The CDR3, as DNA: TGTGCCAGCAGCACAGGGACGGGGCAGTACTTC.

V usage is TRBV19 and J usage is TRBJ2-5; 11 bases are shared with TRBD1. V lost 5 bases to trimming and J lost 6 bases; unmatched junction nucleotides: 8. CDR3 length: 15 amino acids. The germline gives CDR1 LNHDA, CDR2 SQIVND (reference sequence). The CDR3 is CASSARTGGGKTQYF. The CDR3 DNA sequence: TGTGCCAGTAGTGCCCGGACAGGGGGCGGGAAGACCCAGTACTTC.

V usage is TRBV28 and J usage is TRBJ1-6; the D gene is possibly TRBD1 (5 bases). Trimming cost V 5 bases and J 0 bases, with 17 bases left between them. Per the germline V gene, CDR1 is MDHEN and CDR2 is SYDVKM. The CDR3 extends over 18 amino acids. The CDR3 spells CASSPGPGPSSYNSPLHF. CDR3 DNA: TGTGCCAGCAGTCCCGGTCCAGGGCCGAGCTCCTATAATTCACCCCTCCACTTT. The full variable domain, with the rest looked up from reference TRBV28 and TRBJ1-6, is DVKVTQSSRYLVKRTGEKVFLECVQDMDHENMFWYRQDPGLGLRLIYFSYDVKMKEKGDIPEGYSVSREKKERFSLILESASTNQTSMYLCASSPGPGPSSYNSPLHFGNGTRLTVT.

The chain uses TRBV27 and TRBJ1-5; unclear D gene. CDR1 is MNHEY and CDR2 is SMNVEV in the germline V gene (reference sequence). V lost 4 bases, J lost 4 bases, and 11 bases lay in between. The CDR3 spans 14 residues. In DNA, the CDR3 is TGTGCCAGCAGTTCGGGCCGGGTGAATCAGCCCCAGCATTTT. Amino acids: CASSSGRVNQPQHF.

The chain uses TRBV11-2 and TRBJ2-3; D is unresolved. The CDR3 loop spans 13 amino acids. Germline values: CDR1 SGHAT, CDR2 FQNNGV. Trimming pared 6 bases from V and 1 base from J, leaving 8 bases between. The CDR3 bases are TGTGCCAGCAGTCCCGCGGGCACAGATACGCAGTATTTT. It codes for CASSPAGTDTQYF.

The chain recombines TRBV15 with TRBJ1-4, with D perhaps matching TRBD1 (6 bases). V was trimmed by 0 bases and J by 6 bases, leaving 14 bases between them. The CDR3 extends over 16 amino acids. Germline CDR1 and CDR2: LNHNV and YYDKDF (reference sequence). The CDR3 reads CATSRDQRAGDEKLFF. The CDR3 nucleotides are TGTGCCACCAGCAGAGATCAGCGGGCAGGGGATGAAAAACTGTTTTTT.

The chain joins TRBV2 to TRBJ2-2, with 11 nucleotides matching TRBD1. CDR3 length: 16 amino acids. Germline V gene lookup returns CDR1 SNHLY and CDR2 FYNNEI. V dropped 6 bases and J dropped 2; count of bases not matched to a gene: 5. The CDR3, as DNA: TGTGCCAGCAGGACCGGGACAGGGGGTAACACCGGGGAGCTGTTTTTT. Translation: CASRTGTGGNTGELFF. Full variable domain (remainder filled in from reference TRBV2 and TRBJ2-2): EPEVTQTPSHQVTQMGQEVILRCVPISNHLYFYWYRQILGQKVEFLVSFYNNEISEKSEIFDDQFSVERPDGSNFTLKIRSTKLEDSAMYFCASRTGTGGNTGELFFGEGSRLTVL.

By share, this clone counts as medium-sized. V gene TRBV10-3 combines with J gene TRBJ2-2, with D perhaps TRBD2 (6 bases). Trimming cost V 4 bases and J 3 bases, with 9 bases left between them. CDR3 size: 14 residues. Germline CDR1 ENHRY, CDR2 SYGVKD. The DNA for the CDR3 is TGTGCCATCAGTGGGGACTTATACACCGGGGAGCTGTTTTTT. This translates into CAISGDLYTGELFF.

This clone was observed a few times. This sequence joins TRBV28 and TRBJ2-7; 9 bases are shared with TRBD2. This CDR3 contains 14 residues. V gave up 6 bases and J gave up 4 bases; unmatched junction bases: 7. The V gene's germline CDR1 is MDHEN and CDR2 SYDVKM. DNA of the CDR3: TGTGCCAGCAGGGCCGGGACTAGCCAGTACGAGCAGTACTTC. Protein product: CASRAGTSQYEQYF.

This rearrangement joins TRBV5-1 to TRBJ2-7; D is uncertain. Germline CDR1 and CDR2: SGHRS and YFSETQ. The CDR3 contains 14 residues. The V end was cut by 7 bases, the J end by 1 base, with 15 bases between. Here the CDR3 DNA reads TGCGCCAGCTGTCGCTCGGCAGAATCCTACGAGCAGTACTTC. Translation gives CASCRSAESYEQYF.

The gene calls are TRBV30 and TRBJ1-2, with 9 bases identical to TRBD1. The CDR3 loop spans 21 amino acids. With 0 bases clipped from V and 6 bases from J, the junction kept 26 bases outside the gene matches. The germline V gene has CDR1 GTSNPN and CDR2 SVGIG (reference sequence). The CDR3, as DNA: TGTGCCTGGAGTGTATTTACTACCTTCCACAATCCTCGGACAGGGGTCAATGGCTACACCTTC. Protein product: CAWSVFTTFHNPRTGVNGYTF.

This chain connects TRBV18 to TRBJ1-5; D not certain. Trimming took 0 bases from V and 1 from J, leaving 7 bases between them. Germline lookup yields CDR1 KGHSH and CDR2 LQKENI. The CDR3 consists of 15 residues. The CDR3 loop is CASSPPMGSNQPQHF. The CDR3 bases are TGTGCCAGCTCACCACCGATGGGGAGCAATCAGCCCCAGCATTTT.

This chain uses TRBV28 with TRBJ2-7; D call uncertain. The ends were cut back, 6 bases at V and 3 bases at J, with 6 bases in the middle. The CDR3 length is 11 residues. Germline assignment: CDR1 MDHEN and CDR2 SYDVKM. CDR3 in DNA: TGTGCCAGCAGCCTGGGCTACGAGCAGTACTTC. This sequence encodes CASSLGYEQYF.

This clone showed up just once. V and J are TRBV21-1 and TRBJ1-4. TRBV21-1 is noted as a pseudogene. The CDR3 is 17 amino acids. The CDR3 region is CASSKIPGSTANEKLFF. CDR3 nucleotides: TGTGCCAGCAGCAAAATCCCCGGGAGTACGGCTAATGAAAAACTGTTTTTT.